The T cell receptor beta chain described here comes from a study of cytomegalovirus exposure and HLA in healthy donors. Repertoires were generated with immunoSEQ multiplex PCR, while TCRdb's copy carries only in-frame clones and drops some. The table has 90,000 to 130,000 clones, more than 90% seen once. CDR1 is DFQATT and CDR2 is SNEGSKA in the germline V gene (reference sequence). V was shortened by 5 bases and J by 13 bases, with 14 bases between the two germline ends. The CDR3 runs to 10 residues. This TCR was sampled from a woman younger than 30 in good health and CMV-seronegative. The sample taken for sequencing was PBMCs. This chain uses TRBV20-1 with TRBJ1-2; D unclear. The CDR3, as DNA: TGCAGTGCTCCAGCGGGTTTGGGCACCTTC. It yields the protein CSAPAGLGTF.